This note documents a single T cell receptor (beta chain) sequence. The sample belongs to a study of blood T cell repertoires in COVID-19. Study background: Acute and convalescent COVID-19 samples came from the United States, Italy and Spain. In each case, the material was cDNA or gDNA derived from T cells, B-cell-depleted T cells, or PBMCs.

In the study's own analysis: Counts of nucleated cells, estimated from reference gene primer amplification, were obtained. TCRdb's copy holds only in-frame clones and misses some; the assay was immunoSEQ multiplex PCR. V and J calls and clone size come straight from that table; D and trimming were deduced from the DNA. The sample lists tens of thousands of clones; roughly 80% were seen once. The receptor was isolated from a human donor in a cohort sampled during active COVID-19. The sample comprised peripheral blood.

The CDR3 spells CASRPTGDSNQPQHF. Here the CDR3 DNA reads TGTGCCAGCAGACCCACAGGTGATAGCAATCAGCCCCAGCATTTT. J is TRBJ1-5 and V is TRBV6-5; tentatively, D is TRBD1 (5 bases). The V gene's germline CDR1 is MNHEY and CDR2 SVGAGI. V was shortened by 6 bases and J by 0 bases, with 12 bases between the two germline ends. This CDR3 region has 15 residues.